The next 14 T cell receptor beta chains were all read from a single sample in a study of shared clonotypes between healthy human individuals. Here immunoSEQ multiplex PCR was the method, and the copy in TCRdb shows in-frame clones only, minus some. The sample lists 2 million to 3 million clones, roughly 93% seen once, with more than 0.35% in the top ten. The specimen sequenced was naive CD4+ T cells from PBMCs. Stated subset: CD45RA+ positively selected. These receptors came from a man aged 18 to 29 in good health. Some clones in this sample may be carry-over from other donors' samples.

The V gene is TRBV5-1, the J gene TRBJ2-1; TRBD2 matches 7 bases. CDR3 length equals 17 residues. The germline V gene encodes CDR1 SGHRS and CDR2 YFSETQ. Trimming removed 1 base from V and 6 bases from J; junction bases left unmatched: 13. CDR3 sequence reads: CASSLKVSGPGGNEQFF. The DNA for the CDR3 is TGCGCCAGCAGCTTGAAAGTCAGTGGGCCGGGGGGCAATGAGCAGTTCTTC. Variable domain in full (rest from reference TRBV5-1 and TRBJ2-1): KAGVTQTPRYLIKTRGQQVTLSCSPISGHRSVSWYQQTPGQGLQFLFEYFSETQRNKGNFPGRFSGRQFSNSRSEMNVSTLELGDSALYLCASSLKVSGPGGNEQFFGPGTRLTVL.

This clone was recorded once. This sample includes further DNA sequences coding for the same CDR3. This chain joins TRBV5-1 and TRBJ2-7, with 8 bases matching TRBD2. Germline V lookup: CDR1 SGHRS, CDR2 YFSETQ. The CDR3 consists of 14 residues. V lost 4 bases, J lost 3 bases, and 6 bases stayed unmatched. The CDR3 DNA sequence: TGCGCCAGCAGCCGCACTAGCGGAAACTACGAGCAGTACTTC. It yields the protein CASSRTSGNYEQYF. Full variable domain (remainder filled in from reference TRBV5-1 and TRBJ2-7): KAGVTQTPRYLIKTRGQQVTLSCSPISGHRSVSWYQQTPGQGLQFLFEYFSETQRNKGNFPGRFSGRQFSNSRSEMNVSTLELGDSALYLCASSRTSGNYEQYFGPGTRLTVT.

The chain has TRBV6-5 and TRBJ1-2; the D gene is possibly TRBD1 (5 bases). The CDR3 is 13 amino acids. V was cut by 2 bases and J by 8 bases, with 12 bases left in between. Germline lookup yields CDR1 MNHEY and CDR2 SVGAGI. This CDR3 is CASSYQAGIGYTF. CDR3 bases: TGTGCCAGCAGTTACCAAGCAGGGATAGGCTACACCTTC.

On this clone itself: The same CDR3 can be traced to other DNA sequences in this sample. As DNA, the CDR3 is TGTGCCAGCAGTCTCACTCAAGAGACCCAGTACTTC. This gives the protein CASSLTQETQYF. This chain joins TRBV11-2 and TRBJ2-5; D gene uncertain. Trimming cost V 6 bases and J 2 bases, with 7 bases left between them. The CDR3 totals 12 residues. Germline V lookup: CDR1 SGHAT, CDR2 FQNNGV.

This sequence joins TRBV28 and TRBJ2-7; D is ambiguous. The CDR3 sequence is 14 residues long. V dropped 7 bases and J dropped 3 bases, with 16 bases sitting between them. Looked up from germline, CDR1 is MDHEN and CDR2 is SYDVKM. CDR3 amino acids: CASTQQLVGYEQYF. The CDR3 DNA reads as TGTGCCAGCACTCAGCAACTCGTGGGCTACGAGCAGTACTTC. The variable domain in full, completed from reference TRBV28 and TRBJ2-7, reads DVKVTQSSRYLVKRTGEKVFLECVQDMDHENMFWYRQDPGLGLRLIYFSYDVKMKEKGDIPEGYSVSREKKERFSLILESASTNQTSMYLCASTQQLVGYEQYFGPGTRLTVT.

The rearrangement uses TRBV27 and TRBJ2-1; TRBD2 aligns across 8 bases. Trimming at V came to 0 bases and at J to 0 bases, leaving 4 bases not matched to a gene. There are 17 residues in the CDR3. The germline V gene has CDR1 MNHEY and CDR2 SMNVEV (reference sequence). The CDR3 is CASSLSGSGSSYNEQFF. The CDR3 DNA is TGTGCCAGCAGTTTATCGGGGAGCGGGAGCTCCTACAATGAGCAGTTCTTC.

The V call is TRBV15, the J call TRBJ2-3; 8 bases are shared with TRBD1. V lost 1 base, J lost 3 bases, and 3 bases stayed unmatched. Per the germline V gene, CDR1 is LNHNV and CDR2 is YYDKDF (reference sequence). The CDR3 is made up of 15 amino acids. CDR3 DNA sequence: TGTGCCACCAGCAGAGCGAACAGGGGGACAGATACGCAGTATTTT. It codes for CATSRANRGTDTQYF.

The genes are TRBV13 and TRBJ2-3; possibly TRBD2 for D (6 bases). CDR1 and CDR2 (germline): PRHDT, FYEKMQ (reference sequence). The CDR3 spans 13 residues. The V end was cut by 5 bases, the J end by 6 bases, with 12 bases between. The CDR3 DNA follows: TGTGCCAGCAGCCCCGACCGGGGGGATACGCAGTATTTT. Translation gives CASSPDRGDTQYF.

The rearrangement uses TRBV11-2 and TRBJ2-1; a possible D gene is TRBD2 (5 bases). Germline CDR1 SGHAT, CDR2 FQNNGV. The CDR3 loop spans 14 amino acids. Trimming removed 6 bases at V and 6 bases at J, with 15 bases between. In nucleotides, the CDR3 is TGTGCCAGCAGTCTACGGGATATCCCCAATGAGCAGTTCTTC. Protein: CASSLRDIPNEQFF.

The V call is TRBV19, the J call TRBJ2-1; TRBD2 matches at 10 bases. Germline V gene data show CDR1 as LNHDA and CDR2 as SQIVND (reference sequence). After removal of 6 bases from V and 0 bases from J, the junction contained 5 bases not matched to a gene. The CDR3 contains 16 residues. CDR3 DNA sequence: TGTGCCAGTAGGTACTCTAGCGGGAGCTCCTACAATGAGCAGTTCTTC. This translates into CASRYSSGSSYNEQFF. The complete variable domain, with remaining parts taken from reference TRBV19 and TRBJ2-1, reads DGGITQSPKYLFRKEGQNVTLSCEQNLNHDAMYWYRQDPGQGLRLIYYSQIVNDFQKGDIAEGYSVSREKKESFPLTVTSAQKNPTAFYLCASRYSSGSSYNEQFFGPGTRLTVL.

This sequence joins TRBV5-6 and TRBJ1-1, with D maybe TRBD1 (6 bases). CDR1 SGHDT and CDR2 YYEEEE come from the germline V gene. This CDR3 region has 14 residues. V was cut by 1 base and J by 4 bases, with 11 bases left in between. The CDR3 DNA is TGTGCCAGCAGCTTGCCGGCAGGGGCCACTGAAGCTTTCTTT. Protein: CASSLPAGATEAFF.

This clone was observed a few times. This rearrangement joins TRBV9 to TRBJ1-3, with D uncertain. V dropped 0 bases and J dropped 9 bases, with 7 bases sitting between them. Germline loops: CDR1 SGDLS, CDR2 YYNGEE. This CDR3 has 12 residues. Here the CDR3 reads CASSVASGTIYF. The CDR3 DNA sequence: TGTGCCAGCAGCGTAGCTTCGGGCACCATATATTTT.

This clone was found a few times. This chain uses TRBV13 with TRBJ2-7; 10 bases match TRBD1. V was clipped by 5 bases and J by 7 bases; unmatched bases: 8. The CDR3 is 14 amino acids. Germline-derived CDR1 and CDR2 are PRHDT and FYEKMQ (reference sequence). Here the CDR3 DNA reads TGTGCCAGCAGCGGGAGGGACAGGGGTGGGGAGCAGTACTTC. Its translation: CASSGRDRGGEQYF.

This clone occurred once. The chain joins TRBV2 to TRBJ2-7; tentatively, D is TRBD1 (6 bases). CDR1 and CDR2 (germline): SNHLY, FYNNEI. The CDR3 consists of 14 residues. V was shortened by 4 bases and J by 2 bases, with 12 bases between the two germline ends. The CDR3 loop is CASSVTGSTYEQYF. CDR3 bases: TGTGCCAGCAGTGTAACAGGGTCGACCTACGAGCAGTACTTC. Using reference TRBV2 and TRBJ2-7 for the parts outside the CDR3, the full variable domain is EPEVTQTPSHQVTQMGQEVILRCVPISNHLYFYWYRQILGQKVEFLVSFYNNEISEKSEIFDDQFSVERPDGSNFTLKIRSTKLEDSAMYFCASSVTGSTYEQYFGPGTRLTVT.